The text below deals with one T cell receptor (beta chain). This sample stems from a study of control samples from healthy donors and cancer patients. Clones were read by immunoSEQ multiplex PCR, and TCRdb kept only the in-frame ones, dropping some. The sample carries some 82,000 clones, around 87% recorded once. Germline CDR1 reads SGHDT; CDR2 reads YYEEEE. With V trimmed by 4 bases and J by 8 bases, 8 bases remained unmatched. This CDR3 has 13 residues. The receptor's source is a man between 50 and 59 years old in good health. The chain employs TRBV5-6 and TRBJ1-2, with 7 bases identical to TRBD1. The sample comprised blood. The CDR3 spells CASSPDREGGYTF. CDR3 bases: TGTGCCAGCAGCCCCGACAGGGAGGGGGGCTACACCTTC.